The 13 T cell receptor beta chains below were found in one sample sequenced in a study of cytomegalovirus exposure and HLA in healthy donors. It was with 60 Vbeta and 13 Jbeta primers that the PCR ran. Clones were read by immunoSEQ multiplex PCR, and TCRdb kept only the in-frame ones, dropping some. The sample shows about 110,000 clones, roughly three quarters of them seen only once. Sequencing input: PBMCs. The receptors were gathered from a woman aged 45-60 years in good health and CMV-seropositive.

This chain uses TRBV19 with TRBJ2-1; 9 positions match TRBD1. Germline assignment: CDR1 LNHDA and CDR2 SQIVND (reference sequence). This CDR3 comprises 15 residues. Losses at the gene ends were 11 bases for V and 5 bases for J; bases not matched to a gene: 13. The CDR3 DNA reads TGTGCCGCTGGTACCGGGACAGGGACAGACAATGAGCAGTTCTTC. As protein: CAAGTGTGTDNEQFF.

The chain carries TRBV10-3 and TRBJ2-1, with D perhaps matching TRBD1 (5 bases). The CDR3 runs 13 residues. V lost 0 bases, J lost 9 bases, and 9 bases lay in between. Germline V gene lookup returns CDR1 ENHRY and CDR2 SYGVKD. In DNA, the CDR3 is TGTGCCATCAGTGAGTCACTCCAGGGTGAGCAGTTCTTC. Protein product: CAISESLQGEQFF.

The rearrangement uses TRBV6-5 and TRBJ1-2; 7 bases fit TRBD1. V was pared by 6 bases and J by 4 bases, with 5 bases of the junction left unmatched. The germline CDR1 and CDR2 sequences are MNHEY and SVGAGI. This CDR3 is 13 amino acids long. Here the CDR3 DNA reads TGTGCCAGCAGATTACAGGGGTCCTATGGCTACACCTTC. It encodes CASRLQGSYGYTF.

The table lists this clone with a few counts. The rearrangement joins TRBV5-3 to TRBJ2-5; 8 positions match TRBD2. TRBV5-3 counts as an open reading frame of uncertain function. The CDR3 runs to 16 residues. Unmatched junction bases numbered 11, after V lost 4 bases and J lost 3 bases. The CDR3 nucleotides read TGTGCCAGAAGCACCCGACTGCGGGAGGAAAAAGAGACCCAGTACTTC. Translating it yields CARSTRLREEKETQYF.

This clone was detected a few times. The J gene is TRBJ2-7, the V gene TRBV6-6, with a tentative D call TRBD1 (6 bases). The CDR3 runs 11 residues. In germline, CDR1 is MNHNY, CDR2 SVGAGI (reference sequence). V was trimmed by 7 bases and J by 2 bases, leaving 6 bases between them. The CDR3 loop is CASTGAYEQYF. Here the CDR3 DNA reads TGTGCCAGCACAGGGGCCTACGAGCAGTACTTC.

The chain has TRBV6-6 and TRBJ2-7, with 13 bases aligning to TRBD2. J was trimmed by 3 bases and V by 6 bases; bases with no gene match: 5. From germline, CDR1 is MNHNY and CDR2 SVGAGI (reference sequence). The CDR3 runs 15 residues. The CDR3 sequence: CASRYGLAGVYEQYF. CDR3 DNA sequence: TGTGCCAGCAGATACGGACTAGCGGGAGTCTACGAGCAGTACTTC.

The V call is TRBV5-1, the J call TRBJ1-3; D remains unclear. Germline-derived CDR1 and CDR2 are SGHRS and YFSETQ. V was trimmed by 1 base and J by 0 bases, leaving 5 bases between them. This CDR3 contains 14 residues. CDR3 in amino acids: CASSLRSSGNTIYF. Written as DNA, the CDR3 is TGCGCCAGCAGCTTGCGCAGCTCTGGAAACACCATATATTTT.

The CDR3 bases are TGTGCCAGCAGCTTCGGAGGGGAGGCGGGTGGCTACACCTTC. Encoded protein: CASSFGGEAGGYTF. The chain couples TRBV7-2 to TRBJ1-2, with a possible D match to TRBD1 (5 bases). Germline V CDR1 and CDR2: SGHTA, FQGNSA. This CDR3 has 14 amino acids. V lost 3 bases and J 7 bases, leaving 15 bases between the germline ends.

This chain links TRBV18 with TRBJ1-1; possible D gene TRBD1, 5 bases. Germline V gene lookup returns CDR1 KGHSH and CDR2 LQKENI. The V end lost 2 bases, the J end lost 6 bases, and 10 bases lay between the germline ends. This CDR3 is built from 13 residues. The chain's CDR3 is CASSPSGMAEAFF. CDR3 DNA: TGTGCCAGCTCACCATCAGGGATGGCTGAAGCTTTCTTT.

V and J are TRBV4-2 and TRBJ1-1, with D unclear. Germline CDR1 LGHNA, CDR2 YNFKEQ. This CDR3 is 14 amino acids long. The germline V and J ends were trimmed by 1 base and 7 bases, with 13 bases remaining between them. The CDR3 region has the DNA TGTGCCAGCAGCCAAGGGACGTACGGGAGTGAAGCTTTCTTT. It codes for CASSQGTYGSEAFF.

This clone was picked up a small number of times. The chain has TRBV6-1 and TRBJ2-7, with TRBD1 matching over 9 bases. The CDR3 extends over 13 amino acids. V was pared by 8 bases and J by 2 bases, with 4 bases of the junction left unmatched. Germline CDR1 MNHNS, CDR2 SASEGT. CDR3 amino acids: CASARDRAYEQYF. In DNA form, the CDR3 reads TGTGCCAGCGCTCGGGACAGGGCCTACGAGCAGTACTTC.

CDR3 nucleotides: TGCGCCAGCAGCCCAGACACCATGAACACTGAAGCTTTCTTT. As protein: CASSPDTMNTEAFF. The chain links TRBV5-1 to TRBJ1-1; D gene unclear. The germline V gene has CDR1 SGHRS and CDR2 YFSETQ. Trimming removed 4 bases at V and 0 bases at J, with 10 bases between. This CDR3 spans 14 amino acids.

This clone turned up a few times. The rearrangement links TRBV7-3 to TRBJ2-5, with 12 bases aligning to TRBD2. With V trimmed by 4 bases and J by 2 bases, 5 bases remained unmatched. Per germline, CDR1 SGHTA and CDR2 FQGTGA. The CDR3 totals 16 residues. The CDR3 region has the DNA TGTGCCAGCAGCTCCGGGACTAGCGGGCGGCAAGAGACCCAGTACTTC. Its translation: CASSSGTSGRQETQYF.